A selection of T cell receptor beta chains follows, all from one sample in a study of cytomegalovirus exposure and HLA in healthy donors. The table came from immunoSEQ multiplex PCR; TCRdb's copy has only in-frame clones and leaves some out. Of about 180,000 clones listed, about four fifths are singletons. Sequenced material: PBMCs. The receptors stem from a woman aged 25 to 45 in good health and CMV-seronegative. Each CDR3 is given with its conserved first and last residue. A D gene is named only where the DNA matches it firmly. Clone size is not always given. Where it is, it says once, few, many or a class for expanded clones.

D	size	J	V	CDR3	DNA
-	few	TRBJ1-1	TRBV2	CASRALNTEAFF	TGTGCCAGCAGAGCCTTGAACACTGAAGCTTTCTTT
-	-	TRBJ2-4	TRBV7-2	CASSLAQAGIQYF	TGTGCCAGCAGCTTAGCTCAGGCGGGCATTCAGTACTTC
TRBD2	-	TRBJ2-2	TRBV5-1	CASTIAGGLNTGELFF	TGCGCCAGCACCATAGCGGGGGGACTGAACACCGGGGAGCTGTTTTTT
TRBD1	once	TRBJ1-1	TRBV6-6	CASSSPVTGKTEAFF	TGTGCCAGCAGTTCGCCAGTGACAGGGAAAACTGAAGCTTTCTTT
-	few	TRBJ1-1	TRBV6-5	CASQRGWGTEAFF	TGTGCCAGCCAAAGGGGATGGGGCACTGAAGCTTTCTTT
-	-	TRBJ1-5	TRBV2	CASSETRGASQPQHF	TGTGCCAGCAGTGAAACCCGGGGTGCTAGTCAGCCCCAGCATTTT
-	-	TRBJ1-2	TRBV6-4	CASTTGTRALNYGYTF	TGTGCCAGCACCACTGGGACACGAGCCTTAAACTATGGCTACACCTTC
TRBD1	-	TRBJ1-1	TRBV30	CAWSVRGGARTEAFF	TGTGCCTGGAGTGTACGAGGGGGCGCGAGGACTGAAGCTTTCTTT
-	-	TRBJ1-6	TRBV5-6	CASSSISGTPSYNSPLHF	TGTGCCAGCAGCTCAATATCCGGGACACCCTCCTATAATTCACCCCTCCACTTT
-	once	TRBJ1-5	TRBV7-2	CASSLDSNQPQHF	TGTGCCAGCAGCTTAGACTCCAATCAGCCCCAGCATTTT
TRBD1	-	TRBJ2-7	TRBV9	CASSPRGTGDYEQYF	TGTGCCAGCAGCCCCCGTGGGACAGGGGATTACGAGCAGTACTTC
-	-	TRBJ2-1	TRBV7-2	CASSLVGGALGEQFF	TGTGCCAGCAGCTTAGTGGGGGGGGCCTTGGGTGAGCAGTTCTTC
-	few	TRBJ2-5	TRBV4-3	CASSQDLGGTGAETQYF	TGCGCCAGCAGCCAAGATTTGGGAGGAACAGGGGCAGAGACCCAGTACTTC
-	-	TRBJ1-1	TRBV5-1	CASSLDVLGGTEAFF	TGCGCCAGCAGCTTGGATGTCTTGGGGGGCACTGAAGCTTTCTTT
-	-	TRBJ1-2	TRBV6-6	CASRKRTGADYGYTF	TGTGCCAGCCGTAAGCGGACGGGAGCTGACTATGGCTACACCTTC
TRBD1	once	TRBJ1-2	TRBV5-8	CASSFQTRGLYGYTF	TGTGCCAGCAGCTTTCAGACCAGGGGGCTCTATGGCTACACCTTC
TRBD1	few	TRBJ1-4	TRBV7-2	CASSYYRGHEKLFF	TGTGCCAGCAGTTACTACAGGGGGCATGAAAAACTGTTTTTT
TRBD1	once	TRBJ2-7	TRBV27	CASRQPGQGSYEQYF	TGTGCCAGCAGACAACCGGGACAGGGTTCCTACGAGCAGTACTTC
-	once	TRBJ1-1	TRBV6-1	CASRPRQILNTEAFF	TGTGCCAGCAGGCCCAGACAGATATTGAACACTGAAGCTTTCTTT
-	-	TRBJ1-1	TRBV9	CASSVVEGEAFF	TGTGCCAGCAGCGTAGTAGAGGGGGAGGCTTTCTTT
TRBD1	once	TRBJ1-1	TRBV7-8	CASRPLQGGPNIAFF	TGTGCCAGCAGACCTTTACAGGGGGGACCGAACATAGCTTTCTTT
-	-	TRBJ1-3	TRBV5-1	CASSLGGPGNTIYF	TGCGCCAGCAGCTTGGGAGGGCCTGGAAACACCATATATTTT
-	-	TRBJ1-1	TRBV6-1	CAAAPTQNTEAFF	TGTGCCGCTGCCCCTACCCAGAACACTGAAGCTTTCTTT
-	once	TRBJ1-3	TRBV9	CASSVSGGHTGNTIYF	TGTGCCAGCAGCGTCAGTGGGGGCCATACTGGAAACACCATATATTTT
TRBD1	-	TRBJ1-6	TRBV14	CASSPVTGGVGSPLHF	TGTGCCAGCAGCCCAGTGACAGGGGGCGTAGGTTCACCCCTCCACTTT
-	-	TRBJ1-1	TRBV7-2	CASRKQGNTEAFF	TGTGCCAGCAGAAAACAGGGGAACACTGAAGCTTTCTTT
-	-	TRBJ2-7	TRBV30	CAWSGGHRWEQYF	TGTGCCTGGAGTGGAGGGCATCGGTGGGAGCAGTACTTC
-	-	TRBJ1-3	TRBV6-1	CASSIQGSSGNTIYF	TGTGCCAGCAGCATCCAGGGGAGCTCTGGAAACACCATATATTTT
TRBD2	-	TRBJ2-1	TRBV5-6	CASSFKGLAGVYYNEQFF	TGTGCCAGCAGCTTTAAAGGACTAGCGGGGGTTTATTACAATGAGCAGTTCTTC
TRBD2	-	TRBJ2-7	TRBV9	CASSVGRTSGSYEQYF	TGTGCCAGCAGCGTAGGTCGCACTAGCGGTTCCTACGAGCAGTACTTC